The sequence of this T cell receptor beta chain was determined in a study of cytomegalovirus exposure and HLA in healthy donors. The study's findings and limits: In a later analysis, donors in an Asian-associated ancestry cluster reportedly had fewer N-insertions in productive TCRs than the cohort mean.

In the PCR, 60 Vbeta and 13 Jbeta primers were used. Some clones are missing from TCRdb's copy, which holds only in-frame ones; the method was immunoSEQ multiplex PCR. The repertoire table contains about 150,000 clones. Each donor was healthy, and each was a bone marrow donor. Germline CDR1 reads SGHTA; CDR2 reads FQGNSA. This CDR3 has 16 amino acids. Trimming took 4 bases from V and 1 from J, leaving 17 bases between them. Concerning this clone: Its antigen is not identified.

V usage is TRBV7-2 and J usage is TRBJ2-7; a possible D gene is TRBD1 (5 bases). The receptor's source is a woman between 50 and 59 years old in good health and CMV-seronegative. The sequenced sample was PBMCs. The CDR3 spells CASSWIGRAISYEQYF. CDR3 nucleotides: TGTGCCAGCAGCTGGATTGGCAGGGCTATTTCCTACGAGCAGTACTTC.